One and the same sample provided the 20 T cell receptor beta chains below, sequenced in a study of shared clonotypes between healthy human individuals. Profiling relied on immunoSEQ multiplex PCR, and the TCRdb table lists in-frame clones only, not all of them. The profile shows some 2,500,000 clones, roughly 93% of them singletons. The sequenced sample was naive CD4+ T cells from PBMCs. Subset noted: CD45RA+ positively selected. All receptors come from a man aged 18 to 35 in good health. Some clones in this sample may be carry-over from other donors' samples.

This chain joins TRBV5-4 and TRBJ1-2, with a tentative D call TRBD1 (5 bases). The length of the CDR3 is 12 residues. The germline gives CDR1 SGHNT, CDR2 YYREEE (reference sequence). V was clipped by 3 bases and J by 8 bases, with 11 bases between them. CDR3 region: CASSWDGGGYTF. The CDR3 DNA reads as TGTGCCAGCAGCTGGGACGGCGGCGGCTACACCTTC.

For this clone: The sample holds other DNA sequences that translate to the same CDR3. CDR3 protein: CSVGGLAGETQYF. In DNA, the CDR3 is TGCAGCGTTGGTGGACTAGCGGGAGAGACCCAGTACTTC. The genes are TRBV29-1 and TRBJ2-5, with 11 bases fitting TRBD2. Trimming at V came to 4 bases and at J to 4 bases, leaving 2 bases not matched to a gene. Germline CDR1 SQVTM, CDR2 ANQGSEA. The CDR3 consists of 13 residues.

This chain connects TRBV15 to TRBJ2-7; D is unresolved. Trimming left V 1 base short and J 2 bases short, with 9 bases between. Germline-derived CDR1 and CDR2 are LNHNV and YYDKDF (reference sequence). The CDR3 covers 14 residues. The CDR3 DNA follows: TGTGCCACCAGCAGAGGAGGTAATACCTACGAGCAGTACTTC. It encodes CATSRGGNTYEQYF.

The chain has TRBV7-2 and TRBJ2-5; D call uncertain. This CDR3 is 13 amino acids long. Germline V gives CDR1 SGHTA, CDR2 FQGNSA. V dropped 1 base and J dropped 3 bases, with 6 bases sitting between them. Here the CDR3 reads CASSLVTEETQYF. CDR3 sequence (DNA): TGTGCCAGCAGCTTAGTCACGGAAGAGACCCAGTACTTC.

The chain joins TRBV11-3 to TRBJ2-7, with 7 bases lining up with TRBD2. V gave up 3 bases and J gave up 2 bases; unmatched junction bases: 4. The CDR3 length is 14 residues. Germline V gene lookup returns CDR1 SGHNT and CDR2 YENEEA. The CDR3 region has the DNA TGTGCCAGCAGCTTTGCGGGAGAGGCCTACGAGCAGTACTTC. Translating gives CASSFAGEAYEQYF. Using reference TRBV11-3 and TRBJ2-7 for the parts outside the CDR3, the full variable domain is EAGVVQSPRYKIIEKKQPVAFWCNPISGHNTLYWYLQNLGQGPELLIRYENEEAVDDSQLPKDRFSAERLKGVDSTLKIQPAELGDSAVYLCASSFAGEAYEQYFGPGTRLTVT.

This chain links TRBV30 with TRBJ1-6; 11 bases fit TRBD1. This CDR3 spans 15 amino acids. Losses at the gene ends were 3 bases for V and 6 bases for J; bases not matched to a gene: 4. CDR1 is GTSNPN and CDR2 is SVGIG in the germline V gene (reference sequence). The chain's CDR3 is CAWRDRGRGNSPLHF. Written as DNA, the CDR3 is TGTGCCTGGAGGGACAGGGGGCGAGGTAATTCACCCCTCCACTTT.

This chain uses TRBV5-4 with TRBJ1-1, with D unresolved. This CDR3 is built from 13 residues. The V gene's germline CDR1 is SGHNT and CDR2 YYREEE (reference sequence). The V end was cut by 4 bases, the J end by 6 bases, with 13 bases between. The CDR3 reads CASSRAAAPEAFF. CDR3 coding DNA: TGTGCCAGCAGCCGCGCGGCAGCCCCTGAAGCTTTCTTT.

This clone was detected only once. The chain has TRBV5-8 and TRBJ2-3; the match to TRBD1 covers 7 bases. Germline V gene data show CDR1 as SGHTS and CDR2 as YDEGEE. The CDR3 covers 14 residues. V shed 4 bases and J 4 bases; nucleotides not matched to a gene: 6. In DNA, the CDR3 is TGTGCCAGCAGCCTGATAGGGGGCCCAGATACGCAGTATTTT. It translates to CASSLIGGPDTQYF.

The chain joins TRBV28 to TRBJ2-7; 8 bases line up with TRBD1. J was trimmed by 6 bases and V by 3 bases; bases with no gene match: 7. This CDR3 is 14 amino acids long. Germline CDR1 reads MDHEN; CDR2 reads SYDVKM. The CDR3 coding sequence is TGTGCCAGCAGTTTTGGACAGGGTCTGGCCGAGCAGTACTTC. Its translation is CASSFGQGLAEQYF.

This CDR3 is CASSLDGGGTYNEQFF. The CDR3 coding sequence is TGCGCCAGCAGCTTGGACGGGGGTGGGACCTACAATGAGCAGTTCTTC. The J gene is TRBJ2-1, the V gene TRBV5-1; the D gene is possibly TRBD2 (6 bases). The germline V and J ends were trimmed by 0 bases and 2 bases, with 12 bases remaining between them. CDR3 length: 16 amino acids. CDR1 is SGHRS and CDR2 is YFSETQ in the germline V gene.

This clone came up once. The chain is built from TRBV6-1 and TRBJ2-7, with D uncertain. Germline V CDR1 and CDR2: MNHNS, SASEGT. V lost 7 bases, J lost 2 bases, and 9 bases lay in between. This CDR3 is 12 amino acids long. CDR3 DNA: TGTGCCAGCACCGACGGACCCTACGAGCAGTACTTC. Its protein is CASTDGPYEQYF.

This chain joins TRBV19 and TRBJ1-5; 7 nucleotides align to TRBD1. The germline gives CDR1 LNHDA, CDR2 SQIVND (reference sequence). Trimming at V came to 3 bases and at J to 5 bases, leaving 7 bases not matched to a gene. This CDR3 comprises 15 residues. The chain's CDR3 is CASSMGDSFYQPQHF. The CDR3 coding sequence is TGTGCCAGTAGTATGGGGGACAGTTTCTATCAGCCCCAGCATTTT.

This sequence joins TRBV7-2 and TRBJ2-5; TRBD2 aligns across 7 bases. The CDR3 is made up of 17 amino acids. Trimming cost V 1 base and J 2 bases; bases outside gene matches: 10. The germline V gene has CDR1 SGHTA and CDR2 FQGNSA. Here the CDR3 DNA reads TGTGCCAGCAGCTTAGTATGGGGGAGGGCCCCTCAAGAGACCCAGTACTTC. As protein: CASSLVWGRAPQETQYF.

V and J are TRBV9 and TRBJ2-1, with TRBD1 identical over 7 bases. This CDR3 has 15 amino acids. Germline CDR1 SGDLS, CDR2 YYNGEE. Unmatched junction bases numbered 10, after V lost 2 bases and J lost 8 bases. The CDR3 DNA is TGTGCCAGCAGCGTGAGCGCCCGACAGGGATATGAGCAGTTCTTC. Protein: CASSVSARQGYEQFF.

This clone was counted a single time. J is TRBJ2-3 and V is TRBV7-2; no definite D call. Per the germline V gene, CDR1 is SGHTA and CDR2 is FQGNSA. The CDR3 covers 15 residues. V lost 8 bases, J lost 3 bases, and 18 bases lay in between. The CDR3 region is CASPKQKWRTDTQYF. CDR3 DNA: TGTGCCAGCCCTAAGCAAAAGTGGCGGACAGATACGCAGTATTTT.

The chain uses TRBV6-5 and TRBJ2-7; 7 bases match TRBD1. The CDR3 runs 15 residues. After removal of 2 bases from V and 2 bases from J, the junction contained 6 bases not matched to a gene. CDR1 is MNHEY, CDR2 SVGAGI, per germline. CDR3 DNA: TGTGCCAGCAGTTACCGGACAGGATCTGCCTACGAGCAGTACTTC. This codes for CASSYRTGSAYEQYF.

The CDR3 sequence is CASSQDRGPWAGELFF. The DNA of the CDR3 is TGCGCCAGCAGCCAAGATCGAGGCCCCTGGGCTGGGGAGCTGTTTTTT. The chain employs TRBV4-3 and TRBJ2-2; D unclear. The CDR3 has 16 residues. V was pared by 0 bases and J by 8 bases, with 16 bases between. CDR1 is LGHNA and CDR2 is YSLEER in the germline V gene.

This clone is a singleton in its sample. The CDR3 spells CASRRQGAGNTIYF. CDR3 bases: TGTGCCAGCCGACGACAGGGCGCTGGAAACACCATATATTTT. The gene calls are TRBV28 and TRBJ1-3, with 7 bases identical to TRBD1. The junction had 6 bases not matched to a gene; V was cut back by 8 bases and J by 2 bases. The CDR3 totals 14 residues. CDR1 and CDR2 (germline): MDHEN, SYDVKM.

The gene calls are TRBV11-2 and TRBJ2-7; possible D gene TRBD2, 6 bases. V was pared by 5 bases and J by 3 bases, with 26 bases between. This CDR3 has 18 amino acids. The germline V gene has CDR1 SGHAT and CDR2 FQNNGV. CDR3 nucleotide sequence: TGTGCCAGCAGCGCACTAGCACCATTCAAGGTTTTCTACTACGAGCAGTACTTC. Its protein is CASSALAPFKVFYYEQYF.

J is TRBJ2-5 and V is TRBV5-1; TRBD1 matches at 8 bases. Trimming removed 0 bases from V and 5 bases from J; junction bases left unmatched: 6. The CDR3 extends over 15 amino acids. The germline V gene encodes CDR1 SGHRS and CDR2 YFSETQ. CDR3 sequence: CASSLEGQVVETQYF. CDR3 in DNA: TGCGCCAGCAGCTTGGAGGGACAGGTCGTGGAGACCCAGTACTTC. The full variable domain, in which reference TRBV5-1 and TRBJ2-5 provide the parts outside the CDR3, is KAGVTQTPRYLIKTRGQQVTLSCSPISGHRSVSWYQQTPGQGLQFLFEYFSETQRNKGNFPGRFSGRQFSNSRSEMNVSTLELGDSALYLCASSLEGQVVETQYFGPGTRLLVL.